This record looks at one T cell receptor beta chain sequence and its context. Its specificity is unknown. The assay was carried out at the deep level. The authors split each subset's genomic DNA evenly across several immunoSEQ plates. Only in-frame clones appear in the TCRdb table, and some are missing; sequencing was by immunoSEQ multiplex PCR. Of about 2 million clones listed, approximately 94% are singletons. This entry is derived from a study of shared clonotypes between healthy human individuals. The naive CD8 fraction comprised CD45RO-negative cells positively selected for CCR7 and excluded terminally differentiated effector memory CD45RA+ cells. The CDR3 has 15 residues. Germline values: CDR1 MNHNY, CDR2 SVGAGI (reference sequence). Trimming took 6 bases from V and 8 from J, leaving 22 bases between them. Study conclusions and caveats: Naive subsets tended to show greater estimated richness than memory subsets. Of the naive CD4 clonotypes, roughly 5% were shared across several donors.

This clonotype originated in a man aged 18 to 30 in good health. This rearrangement joins TRBV6-6 to TRBJ1-2; a possible D gene is TRBD1 (5 bases). Material for sequencing was naive CD8+ T cells sorted from blood. In DNA form, the CDR3 reads TGTGCCAGCAGCCAGACCGGGACCGGCGATGGGGGCTACACCTTC. It is translated as CASSQTGTGDGGYTF.